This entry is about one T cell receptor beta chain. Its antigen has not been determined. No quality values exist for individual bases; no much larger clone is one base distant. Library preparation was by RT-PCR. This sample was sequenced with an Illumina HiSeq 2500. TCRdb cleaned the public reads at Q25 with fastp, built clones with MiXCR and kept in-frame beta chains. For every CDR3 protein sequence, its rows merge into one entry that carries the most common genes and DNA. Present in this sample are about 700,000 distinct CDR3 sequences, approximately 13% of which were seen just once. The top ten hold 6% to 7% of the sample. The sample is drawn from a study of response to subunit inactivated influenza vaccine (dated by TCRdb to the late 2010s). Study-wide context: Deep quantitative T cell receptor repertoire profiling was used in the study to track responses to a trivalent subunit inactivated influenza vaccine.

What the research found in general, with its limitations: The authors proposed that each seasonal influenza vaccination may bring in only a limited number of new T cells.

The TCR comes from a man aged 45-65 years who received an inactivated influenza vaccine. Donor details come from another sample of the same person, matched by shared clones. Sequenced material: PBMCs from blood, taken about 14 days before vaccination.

The DNA is TGTGCCAGCAGCTTGGGCAGTCGGAACACCGGGGAGCTGTTTTTT. It translates as CASSLGSRNTGELFF. The chain is encoded by TRBV5-6 joined to TRBJ2-2; the D gene cannot be resolved reliably. The CDR3 starts with the cysteine, ends with the phenylalanine, and has 15 residues. Only the CDR3 part of the read is kept: 45 bases, read in frame from the first base. The germline V gene encodes CDR1 SGHDT and CDR2 YYEEEE. V is clipped by 0 bases and J by 1 base, and the sequence between their germline boundaries is 7 bases long.